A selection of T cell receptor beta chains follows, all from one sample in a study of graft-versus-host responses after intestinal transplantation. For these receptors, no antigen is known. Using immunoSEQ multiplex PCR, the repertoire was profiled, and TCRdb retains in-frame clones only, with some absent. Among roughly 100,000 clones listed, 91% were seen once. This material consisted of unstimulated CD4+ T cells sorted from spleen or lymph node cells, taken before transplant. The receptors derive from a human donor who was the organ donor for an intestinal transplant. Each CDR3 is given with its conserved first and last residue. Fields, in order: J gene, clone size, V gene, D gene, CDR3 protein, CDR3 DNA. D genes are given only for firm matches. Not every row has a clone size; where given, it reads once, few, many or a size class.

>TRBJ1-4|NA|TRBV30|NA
CASGGVVNEKLFF
TGTGCCTCCGGGGGGGTGGTTAATGAAAAACTGTTTTTT
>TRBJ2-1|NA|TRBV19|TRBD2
CASSHSGGNEQFF
TGTGCCAGTAGTCATAGCGGGGGGAATGAGCAGTTCTTC
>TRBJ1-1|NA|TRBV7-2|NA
CASSLKQGQWTEAFF
TGTGCCAGCAGCTTAAAACAGGGTCAATGGACTGAAGCTTTCTTT
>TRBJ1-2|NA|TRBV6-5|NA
CASSPDRGYGYTF
TGTGCCAGCAGCCCGGACAGAGGGTATGGCTACACCTTC
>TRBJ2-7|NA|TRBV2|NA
CASSGPYEQYF
TGTGCCAGCAGTGGGCCCTACGAGCAGTACTTC
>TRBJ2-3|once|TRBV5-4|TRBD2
CASSLARSGVATDTQYF
TGTGCCAGCAGCTTGGCCAGGAGCGGGGTAGCCACAGATACGCAGTATTTT
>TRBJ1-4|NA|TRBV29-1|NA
CSVPLIRRDGDKINEKLFF
TGCAGCGTTCCTTTGATTCGGCGGGACGGCGACAAGATTAACGAAAAACTGTTTTTT
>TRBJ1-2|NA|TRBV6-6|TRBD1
CATQPGTGSHYGYTF
TGTGCCACCCAGCCGGGGACAGGGAGCCACTATGGCTACACCTTC
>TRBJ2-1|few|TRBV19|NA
CASSIGLHNEQFF
TGTGCCAGTAGTATAGGGCTGCACAATGAGCAGTTCTTC
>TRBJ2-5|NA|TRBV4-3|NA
CASSQEGGAEIQYF
TGCGCCAGCAGCCAAGAGGGAGGTGCGGAGATCCAGTACTTC
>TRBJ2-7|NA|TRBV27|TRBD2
CASSLKPGLAGSVLIYEQYF
TGTGCCAGCAGTTTGAAGCCGGGACTAGCGGGGTCGGTCCTAATCTACGAGCAGTACTTC
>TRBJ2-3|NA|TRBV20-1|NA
CSARKPDTQYF
TGCAGTGCGAGGAAGCCAGATACGCAGTATTTT
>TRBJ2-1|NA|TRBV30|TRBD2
CAYTPRTSGGAYNEQFF
TGTGCCTATACCCCTAGGACTAGCGGGGGGGCCTACAATGAGCAGTTCTTC
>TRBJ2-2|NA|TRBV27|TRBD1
CASSLKTGLGNTGELFF
TGTGCCAGCAGTTTAAAGACAGGGTTGGGGAACACCGGGGAGCTGTTTTTT
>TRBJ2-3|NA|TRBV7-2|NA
CASSLVTGTLKTHTQYF
TGTGCCAGCAGCTTGGTAACCGGGACTCTAAAGACCCATACGCAGTATTTT
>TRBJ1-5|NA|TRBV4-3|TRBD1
CASSQGSTGAGNQPQHF
TGCGCCAGCAGCCAGGGAAGTACAGGGGCGGGCAATCAGCCCCAGCATTTT
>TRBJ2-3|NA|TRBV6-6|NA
CASSYSAGVTDTQYF
TGTGCCAGCAGTTACTCGGCGGGCGTAACAGATACGCAGTATTTT
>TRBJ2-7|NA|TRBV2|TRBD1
CASSRDSPYEQYF
TGTGCCAGCAGTCGGGACAGCCCCTACGAGCAGTACTTC
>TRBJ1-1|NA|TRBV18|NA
CASSPPIRPTEAFF
TGTGCCAGCTCACCACCCATCAGGCCAACTGAAGCTTTCTTT
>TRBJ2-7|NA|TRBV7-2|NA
CASSLGTTRAQYF
TGTGCCAGCAGCTTAGGGACAACTCGGGCGCAGTACTTC
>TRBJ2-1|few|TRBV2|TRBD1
CASSTGTGGNEQFF
TGTGCCAGCAGCACCGGGACAGGGGGCAATGAGCAGTTCTTC
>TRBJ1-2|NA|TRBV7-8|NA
CASSPTANYGYTF
TGTGCCAGCAGCCCTACAGCTAACTATGGCTACACCTTC
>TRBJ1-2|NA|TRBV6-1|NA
CASSEGITRTASAF
TGTGCCAGCAGTGAAGGGATCACCAGGACAGCCTCGGCTTTC
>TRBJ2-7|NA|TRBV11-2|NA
CASSLTGEQYF
TGTGCCAGCAGCTTGACCGGGGAGCAGTACTTC
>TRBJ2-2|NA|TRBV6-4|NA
CASRVKQENTGELFF
TGTGCCAGCAGAGTTAAACAGGAGAACACCGGGGAGCTGTTTTTT
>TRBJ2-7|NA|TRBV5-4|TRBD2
CASSTMTSGSYEQYF
TGTGCCAGCAGCACAATGACTAGCGGGAGTTACGAGCAGTACTTC
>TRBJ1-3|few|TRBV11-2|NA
CASSLAPRGGNTIYF
TGTGCCAGCAGCTTAGCCCCCAGGGGAGGAAACACCATATATTTT
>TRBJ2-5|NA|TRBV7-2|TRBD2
CASSLVASGGRETQYF
TGTGCCAGCAGCTTAGTGGCTAGCGGGGGGCGGGAGACCCAGTACTTC
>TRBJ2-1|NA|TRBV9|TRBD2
CASSPRGTSYEQFF
TGTGCCAGCAGCCCCCGTGGGACTAGCTATGAGCAGTTCTTC
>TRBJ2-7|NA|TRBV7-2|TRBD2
CASSLRLAGTYEQYF
TGTGCCAGCAGCTTAAGACTAGCGGGGACCTACGAGCAGTACTTC
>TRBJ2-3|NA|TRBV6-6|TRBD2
CASSYGLAGHTDTQYF
TGTGCCAGCAGTTACGGACTAGCGGGCCACACAGATACGCAGTATTTT
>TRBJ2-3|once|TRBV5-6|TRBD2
CASSPRLAGTDTQYF
TGTGCCAGCAGCCCAAGACTAGCGGGCACAGATACGCAGTATTTT
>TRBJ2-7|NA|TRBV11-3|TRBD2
CASSFNLLVVAGVYEQYF
TGTGCCAGCAGCTTTAATCTGTTAGTCGTAGCGGGGGTGTACGAGCAGTACTTC
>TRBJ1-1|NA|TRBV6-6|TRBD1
CASSYRLGQGTEAFF
TGTGCCAGCAGTTACCGACTGGGACAGGGAACTGAAGCTTTCTTT
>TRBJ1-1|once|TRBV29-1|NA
CSVGITEAFF
TGCAGCGTTGGTATAACTGAAGCTTTCTTT
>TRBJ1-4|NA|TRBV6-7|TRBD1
CASSRDREGGKANEKLFF
TGTGCCAGCAGTCGGGACAGGGAGGGTGGTAAGGCTAATGAAAAACTGTTTTTT
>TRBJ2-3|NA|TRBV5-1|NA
CASSVDSGEDTQYF
TGCGCCAGCAGCGTGGACTCGGGTGAAGATACGCAGTATTTT
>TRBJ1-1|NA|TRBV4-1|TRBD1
CASSHGQVINTEAFF
TGCGCCAGCAGCCACGGACAGGTTATTAACACTGAAGCTTTCTTT
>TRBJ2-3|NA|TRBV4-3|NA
CASSPSLSRGGTDTQYF
TGCGCCAGCAGCCCTTCCCTGAGCAGGGGCGGAACAGATACGCAGTATTTT
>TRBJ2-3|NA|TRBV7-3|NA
CASSLASGGGTDTQYF
TGTGCCAGCAGCTTAGCGTCCGGCGGGGGCACAGATACGCAGTATTTT
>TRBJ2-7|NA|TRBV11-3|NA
CASSLAGQAALGEQYF
TGTGCCAGCAGCCTAGCGGGACAGGCTGCCCTTGGCGAGCAGTACTTC
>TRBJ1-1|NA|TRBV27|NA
CASSFRGTEAFF
TGTGCCAGCAGTTTCCGAGGCACTGAAGCTTTCTTT
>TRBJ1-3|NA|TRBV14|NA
CASSQVPGITIYF
TGTGCCAGCAGCCAAGTCCCAGGGATAACCATATATTTT
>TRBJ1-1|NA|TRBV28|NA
CASSPRRRAFF
TGTGCCAGCAGTCCCCGAAGGAGGGCTTTCTTT
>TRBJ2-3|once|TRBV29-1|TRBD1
CSVLGQVPDTQYF
TGCAGCGTCCTGGGACAGGTTCCAGATACGCAGTATTTT
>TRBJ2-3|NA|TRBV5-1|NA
CASSLGWRGGRADTQYF
TGCGCCAGCAGCTTGGGATGGAGGGGGGGCCGGGCAGATACGCAGTATTTT
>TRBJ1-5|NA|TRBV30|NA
CAGGRRNQPQHF
TGTGCCGGGGGGAGGAGGAATCAGCCCCAGCATTTT
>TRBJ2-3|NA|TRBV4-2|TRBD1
CASSQTGTALLDTQYF
TGTGCCAGCAGCCAGACTGGGACAGCGCTCTTGGATACGCAGTATTTT
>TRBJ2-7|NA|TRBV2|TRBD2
CASSRTSGTYEQYF
TGTGCCAGCAGTCGGACTAGCGGGACCTACGAGCAGTACTTC
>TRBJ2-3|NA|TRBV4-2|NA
CASSQEWAPTDTQYF
TGTGCCAGCAGCCAAGAATGGGCCCCCACAGATACGCAGTATTTT
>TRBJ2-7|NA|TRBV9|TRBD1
CASSPTGARHEQYF
TGTGCCAGCAGCCCCACAGGGGCGCGTCACGAGCAGTACTTC